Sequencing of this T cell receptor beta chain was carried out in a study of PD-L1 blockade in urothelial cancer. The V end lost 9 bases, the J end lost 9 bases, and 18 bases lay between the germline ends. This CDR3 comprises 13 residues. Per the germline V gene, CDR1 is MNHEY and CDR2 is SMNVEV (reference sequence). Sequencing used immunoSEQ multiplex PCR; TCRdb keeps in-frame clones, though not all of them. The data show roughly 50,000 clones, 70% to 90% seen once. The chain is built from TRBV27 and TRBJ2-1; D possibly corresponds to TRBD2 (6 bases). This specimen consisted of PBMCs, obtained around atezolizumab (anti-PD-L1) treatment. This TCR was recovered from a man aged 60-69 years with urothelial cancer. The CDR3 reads CASQQVYGGEQFF. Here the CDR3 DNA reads TGTGCCAGTCAGCAGGTTTACGGGGGTGAGCAGTTCTTC.